The rows below give T cell receptor beta chains drawn from one sample of a study of CD8 T cells in ankylosing spondylitis. TCRdb re-called the 5' RACE reads through MiXCR, storing one row per CDR3 protein. This table holds 100,000 to 150,000 distinct CDR3 sequences, roughly a tenth found once. Sequencing was performed on blood, either unsorted or a sorted T cell fraction (not recorded which). These receptors were obtained from a male donor with ankylosing spondylitis or in good health (not recorded which). CDR3s include the opening cysteine and the closing phenylalanine or tryptophan. The D gene is left open where the match is weak. Rows give clone size only sometimes, using once, few, many, or a class for an expanded clone.

V: TRBV15
D: .
size: many
J: TRBJ2-1
CDR3: CATSSGLATNEQFF
DNA: TGTGCCACCAGCAGTGGATTAGCGACCAATGAGCAGTTCTTC

V: TRBV20-1
D: .
size: many
J: TRBJ2-3
CDR3: CSARDGRERTDTQYF
DNA: TGCAGTGCTAGAGATGGGCGAGAGCGCACAGATACGCAGTATTTT

V: TRBV20-1
D: .
size: few
J: TRBJ2-5
CDR3: CSARDQAKETQYF
DNA: TGCAGTGCTAGAGATCAGGCGAAAGAGACCCAGTACTTC

V: TRBV12-3/TRBV12-4
D: .
size: many
J: TRBJ2-7
CDR3: CASSQDHDYEQYF
DNA: TGTGCCAGCAGTCAGGACCACGACTACGAGCAGTACTTC

V: TRBV20-1
D: .
size: .
J: TRBJ1-1
CDR3: CSASSFTTVNTEAFF
DNA: TGCAGTGCTAGCTCCTTTACGACAGTTAACACTGAAGCTTTCTTT

V: TRBV7-3
D: .
size: .
J: TRBJ2-2
CDR3: CASSLMSRGTGELFF
DNA: TGTGCCAGCAGCTTAATGTCGCGGGGCACCGGGGAGCTGTTTTTT

V: TRBV4-1
D: .
size: many
J: TRBJ1-1
CDR3: CASSQRERVGFTEAFF
DNA: TGCGCCAGCAGCCAACGGGAAAGAGTCGGTTTTACTGAAGCTTTCTTT

V: TRBV7-8
D: TRBD1
size: few
J: TRBJ1-1
CDR3: CASSLMGLTGLPSDAFF
DNA: TGTGCCAGCAGCTTAATGGGACTGACAGGGCTACCCTCTGATGCTTTCTTT

V: TRBV2
D: .
size: few
J: TRBJ2-7
CDR3: CASNSEFSSYEQYF
DNA: TGTGCCAGCAACAGTGAATTCAGCTCCTACGAGCAGTACTTC

V: TRBV7-8
D: TRBD2
size: .
J: TRBJ2-1
CDR3: CASSLAFQGETSGRYSEQFF
DNA: TGTGCCAGCAGCTTAGCCTTCCAGGGAGAGACTAGCGGGAGATATAGTGAGCAGTTCTTC

V: TRBV7-2
D: .
size: many
J: TRBJ2-5
CDR3: CASSRLTVQETQYF
DNA: TGTGCCAGCAGCAGATTGACAGTCCAAGAGACCCAGTACTTC

V: TRBV20-1
D: .
size: many
J: TRBJ1-4
CDR3: CSARLTTNEKLFF
DNA: TGCAGTGCCCGACTAACAACTAATGAAAAACTGTTTTTT

V: TRBV12-3/TRBV12-4
D: .
size: many
J: TRBJ2-7
CDR3: CASSPTGNSYEQYF
DNA: TGTGCCAGCAGCCCCACAGGGAACTCCTACGAGCAGTACTTC

V: TRBV20-1
D: TRBD1
size: many
J: TRBJ1-2
CDR3: CSATGQGSANYGYTF
DNA: TGCAGTGCTACTGGACAGGGATCAGCTAACTATGGCTACACCTTC